Following are 15 T cell receptor beta chains from one sample sequenced in a study of spatial heterogeneity in lung cancer. Sample time point: sample taken at primary tumor resection. In each case, whole RNA from tumor, nontumor lung or frozen PBMC was sequenced unsorted. TCRdb ran MiXCR on the 5' RACE reads and lists one entry per CDR3 protein. Of just under 40,000 distinct CDR3 sequences in the sample, around 5.8% were seen once. Sample: PBMCs, taken at surgery. Receptors originate from a male donor with early-stage non-small cell lung cancer.

This clonotype was picked up many times. The chain combines TRBV21-1 with TRBJ2-7; TRBD1 was called by the table and not checked on the DNA. TRBV21-1 is shown as a pseudogene. This CDR3 region has 19 residues. The CDR3 protein is CASSKTEGQGALGYYEQYF. DNA of the CDR3: TGTGCCAGCAGCAAAACTGAGGGACAGGGGGCATTGGGGTACTACGAGCAGTACTTC.

Ten or more counts support this clonotype. V usage is TRBV7-2 and J usage is TRBJ2-7; D could derive from TRBD1 or TRBD2 (5 bases each). Germline CDR1 and CDR2: SGHTA and FQGNSA. The length of the CDR3 is 16 residues. Trimming took 5 bases from V and 4 from J, leaving 21 bases between them. DNA for the CDR3: TGTGCCAGCAGCCACAACCTGGGGGTCCGCCCATACGAGCAGTACTTC. Its protein is CASSHNLGVRPYEQYF.

This clonotype was counted at least ten times. The chain carries TRBV11-2 and TRBJ2-2, with unresolved D. The ends were cut back, 5 bases at V and 1 base at J, with 11 bases in the middle. In germline, CDR1 is SGHAT, CDR2 FQNNGV. The CDR3 is 15 amino acids. The CDR3 reads CASSPTRRNTGELFF. The CDR3 nucleotides are TGTGCCAGCAGCCCGACGAGGCGGAACACCGGGGAGCTGTTTTTT.

The genes are TRBV19 and TRBJ2-3; 10 nucleotides agree with TRBD2. Germline CDR1 reads LNHDA; CDR2 reads SQIVND (reference sequence). The length of the CDR3 is 13 residues. V trimming: 7 bases; J trimming: 3 bases; junction bases outside the gene matches: 1. The CDR3 DNA sequence: TGTGCCAGTAAGCGGGGGGGAACAGATACGCAGTATTTT. This gives the protein CASKRGGTDTQYF.

This clonotype was detected many times. This chain joins TRBV11-2 and TRBJ2-1; D is ambiguous. CDR3 length: 15 amino acids. V was shortened by 0 bases and J by 4 bases, with 10 bases between the two germline ends. Germline CDR1 reads SGHAT; CDR2 reads FQNNGV. CDR3 DNA: TGTGCCAGCAGCTTAGACTACAGCCAGTACAATGAGCAGTTCTTC. Its translation: CASSLDYSQYNEQFF.

The chain couples TRBV5-1 to TRBJ2-7; the match to TRBD1 covers 12 bases. The V and J ends lost 5 bases and 7 bases, in that order; junction bases with no gene match: 13. The CDR3 has 16 residues. Looked up from germline, CDR1 is SGHRS and CDR2 is YFSETQ. CDR3 protein: CASRYTPGQGAEEQYF. The CDR3 DNA reads TGCGCCAGCAGATACACTCCGGGACAGGGGGCAGAGGAGCAGTACTTC.

In this sample, this clonotype turned up many times. V is TRBV5-1 and J is TRBJ2-1, with 11 bases fitting TRBD1. V lost 4 bases to trimming and J lost 9 bases; unmatched junction nucleotides: 9. Germline CDR1 is SGHRS and CDR2 is YFSETQ. The CDR3 contains 15 residues. CDR3: CASSPDGQGAGEQFF. The CDR3 coding sequence is TGCGCCAGCAGCCCAGATGGACAGGGGGCCGGTGAGCAGTTCTTC.

This chain joins TRBV6-5 and TRBJ1-1; D remains ambiguous. Deletions cut 2 bases from V and 4 bases from J, with 8 bases between. CDR3 length: 13 residues. Germline CDR1 MNHEY, CDR2 SVGAGI. This chain's CDR3 is CASSYLTSTEAFF. CDR3 in DNA: TGTGCCAGCAGTTACCTGACGAGCACTGAAGCTTTCTTT.

This clonotype was recorded many times. Here the CDR3 reads CASSLRTGLNYGYTF. CDR3 bases: TGCGCCAGCAGCTTGCGGACAGGGCTTAACTATGGCTACACCTTC. V and J are TRBV5-1 and TRBJ1-2; 8 bases align to TRBD1. Looked up from germline, CDR1 is SGHRS and CDR2 is YFSETQ. The CDR3 has 15 residues. V lost 1 base and J lost 1; bases outside the gene matches: 3. Full variable domain (missing parts from reference TRBV5-1 and TRBJ1-2): KAGVTQTPRYLIKTRGQQVTLSCSPISGHRSVSWYQQTPGQGLQFLFEYFSETQRNKGNFPGRFSGRQFSNSRSEMNVSTLELGDSALYLCASSLRTGLNYGYTFGSGTRLTVV.

This clonotype was counted at least ten times. The chain carries TRBV27 and TRBJ2-3, with D unclear. CDR3 length equals 14 residues. CDR1 and CDR2 (germline): MNHEY, SMNVEV (reference sequence). The germline V and J ends were trimmed by 0 bases and 1 base, with 5 bases remaining between them. CDR3 region: CASSLSIGTDTQYF. CDR3 nucleotides: TGTGCCAGCAGTTTATCTATAGGCACAGATACGCAGTATTTT.

This clonotype was seen more than once but under ten times. V usage is TRBV6-6 and J usage is TRBJ2-7; 7 positions match TRBD1. The CDR3 has 15 amino acids. The ends lost 6 bases at V and 3 bases at J; junction bases unmatched: 11. Per the germline V gene, CDR1 is MNHNY and CDR2 is SVGAGI (reference sequence). The CDR3: CASSPRQGNSYEQYF. CDR3 nucleotide sequence: TGTGCCAGCAGCCCCCGACAGGGCAATAGCTACGAGCAGTACTTC.

At least ten counts were recorded for this clonotype. This sequence joins TRBV7-9 and TRBJ2-5, with D perhaps matching TRBD2 (5 bases). With 3 bases removed from V and 1 base from J, the gap between germline ends came to 12 bases. The length of the CDR3 is 15 residues. Germline V lookup: CDR1 SEHNR, CDR2 FQNEAQ (reference sequence). The CDR3, as DNA: TGTGCCAGCAGCTTCGCACTAGAGATCCAAGAGACCCAGTACTTC. Its protein is CASSFALEIQETQYF.

This clonotype was observed at least ten times. The chain joins TRBV20-1 to TRBJ1-5, with TRBD1 identical over 8 bases. This CDR3 is built from 15 residues. The germline V gene has CDR1 DFQATT and CDR2 SNEGSKA (reference sequence). Trimming cost V 0 bases and J 3 bases; bases outside gene matches: 4. The CDR3 sequence: CSARDTGGDNQPQHF. The DNA of the CDR3 is TGCAGTGCTAGAGATACAGGGGGAGACAATCAGCCCCAGCATTTT.

This clonotype occurred many times. The rearrangement uses TRBV28 and TRBJ1-5; 7 bases line up with TRBD1. The germline CDR1 and CDR2 sequences are MDHEN and SYDVKM. V trimming: 7 bases; J trimming: 0 bases; junction bases outside the gene matches: 18. CDR3 length: 19 residues. CDR3 protein: CASKEAYTGTAISNQPQHF. The CDR3 DNA reads as TGTGCCAGCAAAGAGGCGTATACCGGGACAGCCATTAGCAATCAGCCCCAGCATTTT.

There are a few counts of this clonotype. V usage is TRBV6-5 and J usage is TRBJ1-1; D may be TRBD1 (5 bases). V dropped 0 bases and J dropped 1 base, with 12 bases sitting between them. The CDR3 loop spans 16 amino acids. Germline-derived CDR1 and CDR2 are MNHEY and SVGAGI. CDR3 amino acids: CASSYSPGPPNTEAFF. DNA for the CDR3: TGTGCCAGCAGTTACTCTCCGGGACCCCCGAACACTGAAGCTTTCTTT.